This entry describes one T cell receptor (beta chain). What it recognizes is unknown. These data are taken from a study of shared clonotypes between healthy human individuals. The germline gives CDR1 LGHNA, CDR2 YSLEER. V dropped 2 bases and J dropped 3 bases, with 7 bases sitting between them. The CDR3 contains 13 residues. Deep level was the assay's run setting. Using immunoSEQ multiplex PCR, the repertoire was profiled, and TCRdb retains in-frame clones only, with some absent. Found here are about 2.4 million clones, roughly 93% of them singletons; the top ten hold roughly 0.39%. Findings of the study overall: The diversity represented, both genetic and in exposure history, was limited by few donors.

The chain couples TRBV4-3 to TRBJ1-1; TRBD1 is a possible D gene (5 bases). This sequence was found in a man aged 18-30 years in good health. Some clones in this sample may be carry-over from other donors' samples. The sample consisted of naive CD4+ T cells from PBMCs. Subset of the sample: CD45RA+ positively selected. The CDR3: CASSQTTDTEAFF. The CDR3 nucleotides are TGCGCCAGCAGCCAAACGACAGACACTGAAGCTTTCTTT.